The 30 T cell receptor beta chains reported below all come from one sample, sequenced in a study of Ad26.COV2.S vaccination and SARS-CoV-2 variants. Noted treatment: roughly 20 received Ad26.COV2.S at low or high dose, single or two shots; 5 received placebo; per-sample allocation not given. All samples were drawn on day 63, counting from the first vaccine or placebo injection. Data came from immunoSEQ multiplex PCR; TCRdb stores just in-frame clones and leaves some out. The sample consists of around 300,000 clones, around 88% of them appearing once. The sequences come from peripheral blood, collected in a trial of Ad26.COV2.S vaccine versus placebo. The receptors derive from a person between 18 and 59 years old who received the Ad26.COV2.S COVID-19 vaccine or a placebo.

The V call is TRBV18, the J call TRBJ2-1, with D unclear. V gave up 1 base and J gave up 6 bases, with 4 bases separating them. Germline V lookup: CDR1 KGHSH, CDR2 LQKENI. This CDR3 is built from 12 residues. CDR3 loop: CASSPRPNEQFF. The DNA for the CDR3 is TGTGCCAGCTCACCACGACCCAATGAGCAGTTCTTC.

CDR3 coding DNA: TGTGCCAGCACCGGGGACAGGTCCTACGAGCAGTACTTC. As protein: CASTGDRSYEQYF. The rearrangement uses TRBV6-6 and TRBJ2-7, with 8 bases lining up with TRBD1. The CDR3 sequence is 13 residues long. The germline V gene has CDR1 MNHNY and CDR2 SVGAGI (reference sequence). V was clipped by 7 bases and J by 1 base; unmatched bases: 3.

This clone came up once. This chain links TRBV3-1 (or the pseudogene TRBV3-2) with TRBJ2-7; the D is unclear. CDR1 LGHDT and CDR2 YNNKEL come from the germline V gene (reference sequence). V lost 0 bases and J 2 bases, leaving 8 bases between the germline ends. The CDR3 runs 14 residues. CDR3 loop: CASSQDSDTYEQYF. CDR3 nucleotide sequence: TGTGCCAGCAGCCAAGATTCCGACACCTACGAGCAGTACTTC.

This sequence joins TRBV2 and TRBJ1-1; no reliable D call. Germline values: CDR1 SNHLY, CDR2 FYNNEI. The CDR3 contains 13 residues. The germline V and J ends were trimmed by 7 bases and 1 base, with 10 bases remaining between them. CDR3 in amino acids: CASTWGRNTEAFF. In DNA form, the CDR3 reads TGTGCCAGCACTTGGGGTAGGAACACTGAAGCTTTCTTT.

This chain links TRBV6-5 with TRBJ1-1, with unresolved D. V was trimmed by 0 bases and J by 1 base, leaving 9 bases between them. The CDR3 runs to 15 residues. Per the germline V gene, CDR1 is MNHEY and CDR2 is SVGAGI. In DNA, the CDR3 is TGTGCCAGCAGTTACTCTCGTCAGGCGAACACTGAAGCTTTCTTT. Its protein is CASSYSRQANTEAFF.

The rearrangement uses TRBV4-2 and TRBJ1-5; D gene unclear. The V and J ends lost 0 bases and 3 bases respectively, with 12 bases between them. This CDR3 spans 16 amino acids. In germline, CDR1 is LGHNA, CDR2 YNFKEQ. In DNA form, the CDR3 reads TGTGCCAGCAGCCAAGAGACGGGTTACCCCAATCAGCCCCAGCATTTT. It specifies CASSQETGYPNQPQHF.

The chain has TRBV7-8 and TRBJ1-2, with D maybe TRBD1 (5 bases). Between the trimmed V and J ends, which lost 1 base and 6 bases, there was a span of 9 bases. Germline values: CDR1 SGHVS, CDR2 FQNEAQ. This CDR3 is 13 amino acids long. This chain's CDR3 is CASSLGGGDGYTF. CDR3 nucleotide sequence: TGTGCCAGCAGCTTAGGGGGGGGTGATGGCTACACCTTC.

This chain connects TRBV19 to TRBJ1-1, with D possibly being TRBD1 (6 bases). Germline V gene sequence: CDR1 LNHDA, CDR2 SQIVND (reference sequence). The V and J ends lost 6 bases and 1 base respectively, with 18 bases between them. CDR3 length: 16 residues. The CDR3 DNA reads TGTGCCAGTAGCTTCTCTCCGACAGGCGGGAACACTGAAGCTTTCTTT. The encoded protein is CASSFSPTGGNTEAFF.

The table lists this clone with a count of one. The rearrangement joins TRBV19 to TRBJ2-2; 7 nucleotides align to TRBD1. This CDR3 spans 15 amino acids. Germline V CDR1 and CDR2: LNHDA, SQIVND (reference sequence). With 5 bases clipped from V and 6 bases from J, the junction kept 9 bases outside the gene matches. The CDR3 DNA follows: TGTGCCAGTAGTTCGACAGGGCTGGAATCCGGGGAGCTGTTTTTT. It yields the protein CASSSTGLESGELFF.

This chain joins TRBV7-8 and TRBJ1-2; 7 nucleotides align to TRBD1. CDR1 SGHVS and CDR2 FQNEAQ come from the germline V gene. Trimming at V came to 5 bases and at J to 2 bases, leaving 5 bases not matched to a gene. This CDR3 is built from 14 residues. The CDR3 nucleotides are TGTGCCAGCAGCCGAGGGACAGCGAACTATGGCTACACCTTC. Amino acid sequence: CASSRGTANYGYTF.

The chain combines TRBV2 with TRBJ2-5; D remains unclear. Germline values: CDR1 SNHLY, CDR2 FYNNEI. CDR3 size: 14 residues. Trimming stripped 2 bases from V and 6 bases from J, with 13 bases between. In DNA, the CDR3 is TGTGCCAGCAGTGAAACGGCAACGAGGAAGACCCAGTACTTC. Translation gives CASSETATRKTQYF. Full variable domain (rest looked up from reference TRBV2 and TRBJ2-5): EPEVTQTPSHQVTQMGQEVILRCVPISNHLYFYWYRQILGQKVEFLVSFYNNEISEKSEIFDDQFSVERPDGSNFTLKIRSTKLEDSAMYFCASSETATRKTQYFGPGTRLLVL.

The genes are TRBV14 and TRBJ1-2, with 11 bases matching TRBD1. The CDR3 runs 17 residues. Unmatched junction bases numbered 10, after V lost 0 bases and J lost 7 bases. In germline, CDR1 is SGHDN, CDR2 FVKESK. Here the CDR3 reads CASSQDPLGQGASGYTF. CDR3 nucleotide sequence: TGTGCCAGCAGCCAAGATCCATTAGGACAGGGGGCGAGTGGCTACACCTTC.

The chain joins TRBV5-8 to TRBJ2-1; D gene ambiguous. This CDR3 comprises 15 residues. V lost 4 bases, J lost 0 bases, and 11 bases lay in between. CDR1 SGHTS and CDR2 YDEGEE come from the germline V gene. This CDR3 is CASSLNPSSYNEQFF. In DNA, the CDR3 is TGTGCCAGCAGCCTTAATCCCAGCTCCTACAATGAGCAGTTCTTC. Using reference TRBV5-8 and TRBJ2-1 for the parts outside the CDR3, the full variable domain is EAGVTQSPTHLIKTRGQQATLRCSPISGHTSVYWYQQALGLGLQFLLWYDEGEERNRGNFPPRFSGRQFPNYSSELNVNALELEDSALYLCASSLNPSSYNEQFFGPGTRLTVL.

The chain has TRBV2 and TRBJ2-1; the match to TRBD2 covers 11 bases. This CDR3 region has 14 residues. Germline V gene sequence: CDR1 SNHLY, CDR2 FYNNEI. After removal of 9 bases from V and 10 bases from J, the junction contained 11 bases not matched to a gene. CDR3 protein: CASREGLAGGEQFF. As DNA, the CDR3 is TGTGCCAGTCGAGAGGGCCTAGCGGGAGGAGAGCAGTTCTTC.

This rearrangement joins TRBV14 to TRBJ2-1; 13 bases are a match to TRBD2. This CDR3 is 16 amino acids long. CDR1 and CDR2 (germline): SGHDN, FVKESK. V lost 4 bases and J lost 8; bases outside the gene matches: 8. CDR3 DNA: TGTGCCAGCAGCCCCAGGACTAGCGGGAGAGGGGATGAGCAGTTCTTC. It yields the protein CASSPRTSGRGDEQFF. The full variable domain, with the rest looked up from reference TRBV14 and TRBJ2-1, is EAGVTQFPSHSVIEKGQTVTLRCDPISGHDNLYWYRRVMGKEIKFLLHFVKESKQDESGMPNNRFLAERTGGTYSTLKVQPAELEDSGVYFCASSPRTSGRGDEQFFGPGTRLTVL.

In this sample, this clone turned up once. The chain couples TRBV12-3 or TRBV12-4 to TRBJ1-1; 10 bases are a match to TRBD1. CDR3 size: 13 residues. The J segment lost 6 bases and the V segment lost 3 bases, leaving 1 base of the junction unmatched. The DNA for the CDR3 is TGTGCCAGCAGTTTCGGACAGGGGGCTGAAGCTTTCTTT. Its translation: CASSFGQGAEAFF.

The chain combines TRBV7-9 with TRBJ1-2; no clear D. V was pared by 1 base and J by 0 bases, with 9 bases between. Germline CDR1 and CDR2: SEHNR and FQNEAQ (reference sequence). The length of the CDR3 is 15 residues. In DNA form, the CDR3 reads TGTGCCAGCAGCTTAGAGGCGAATTCTAACTATGGCTACACCTTC. Translated: CASSLEANSNYGYTF.

The CDR3 here is CATSAGNTEAFF. CDR3 bases: TGTGCCACCAGTGCCGGGAACACTGAAGCTTTCTTT. The gene calls are TRBV24-1 and TRBJ1-1; the D is unclear. The ends were cut back, 5 bases at V and 1 base at J, with 4 bases in the middle. Germline V gives CDR1 KGHDR, CDR2 SFDVKD. This CDR3 spans 12 amino acids.

This chain connects TRBV10-3 to TRBJ2-7; 8 nucleotides align to TRBD1. Germline assignment: CDR1 ENHRY and CDR2 SYGVKD. CDR3 length equals 14 residues. J lost 4 bases, V lost 5 bases, and 7 bases had no gene match. The CDR3 region has the DNA TGTGCCATCAGTTCGGGGACAGGAACTTACGAGCAGTACTTC. Translating gives CAISSGTGTYEQYF.

The chain has TRBV5-4 and TRBJ1-2, with 7 bases matching TRBD1. Looked up from germline, CDR1 is SGHNT and CDR2 is YYREEE (reference sequence). The CDR3 contains 14 residues. Trimming took 4 bases from V and 2 from J; bases not matched to a gene: 5. As DNA, the CDR3 is TGTGCCAGCAGCACCCAGACAGGGAACTATGGCTACACCTTC. The encoded protein is CASSTQTGNYGYTF. Complete variable domain (other parts from reference TRBV5-4 and TRBJ1-2): ETGVTQSPTHLIKTRGQQVTLRCSSQSGHNTVSWYQQALGQGPQFIFQYYREEENGRGNFPPRFSGLQFPNYSSELNVNALELDDSALYLCASSTQTGNYGYTFGSGTRLTVV.

J is TRBJ2-3 and V is TRBV7-6; 7 bases are shared with TRBD1. V was clipped by 1 base and J by 5 bases; unmatched bases: 9. CDR1 SGHVS and CDR2 FNYEAQ come from the germline V gene. This CDR3 comprises 16 residues. CDR3 coding DNA: TGTGCCAGCAGCTTAGATGCAGGGGGAACTGGAGATACGCAGTATTTT. Encoded protein: CASSLDAGGTGDTQYF.

The CDR3, as DNA: TGTGCCAGTAGTGTTGGAGGGGTAGAGGGCTACACCTTC. It translates to CASSVGGVEGYTF. The J gene is TRBJ1-2, the V gene TRBV19, with D possibly TRBD1 on 5 matching bases. Looked up from germline, CDR1 is LNHDA and CDR2 is SQIVND (reference sequence). Trimming stripped 5 bases from V and 8 bases from J, with 15 bases between. The CDR3 contains 13 residues.

DNA of the CDR3: TGCGCCAGCAGCCAAGATCTTAGACCGGCGAACACCGGGGAGCTGTTTTTT. Translation gives CASSQDLRPANTGELFF. The V and J genes are TRBV4-3 and TRBJ2-2; D remains ambiguous. Germline lookup yields CDR1 LGHNA and CDR2 YSLEER. The ends were cut back, 0 bases at V and 0 bases at J, with 11 bases in the middle. CDR3 length equals 17 residues.

This chain links TRBV19 with TRBJ2-2; D is unresolved. Germline V CDR1 and CDR2: LNHDA, SQIVND (reference sequence). The CDR3 has 14 amino acids. Trimming left V 4 bases short and J 4 bases short, with 10 bases between. The CDR3 loop reads CASSTALGTGELFF. The CDR3 region has the DNA TGTGCCAGTAGTACGGCCCTCGGCACCGGGGAGCTGTTTTTT.

The rearrangement uses TRBV6-2 or TRBV6-3 and TRBJ1-3; 10 nucleotides match TRBD1. Per germline, CDR1 MNHEY and CDR2 SVGEGT. The ends lost 4 bases at V and 7 bases at J; junction bases unmatched: 10. This CDR3 comprises 16 residues. In nucleotides, the CDR3 is TGTGCCAGCAGTTTTACCCCTGCGGACAGGGGGAACACCATATATTTT. Protein: CASSFTPADRGNTIYF.

This clone was recorded once. The rearrangement uses TRBV6-6 and TRBJ2-7; 10 bases line up with TRBD1. CDR3 length: 14 residues. CDR1 is MNHNY and CDR2 is SVGAGI in the germline V gene (reference sequence). After removal of 5 bases from V and 3 bases from J, the junction contained 4 bases not matched to a gene. CDR3 sequence: CASSGTGAHYEQYF. For the CDR3, the DNA is TGTGCCAGCAGTGGGACAGGGGCCCACTACGAGCAGTACTTC.

The chain recombines TRBV5-4 with TRBJ2-3, with D maybe TRBD1 (5 bases). Trimming stripped 0 bases from V and 0 bases from J, with 11 bases between. The germline V gene has CDR1 SGHNT and CDR2 YYREEE (reference sequence). This CDR3 spans 16 amino acids. CDR3 nucleotide sequence: TGTGCCAGCAGCTTGGATGGCAGGGAAAGCACAGATACGCAGTATTTT. Its protein product is CASSLDGRESTDTQYF.

This clone showed up just once. V usage is TRBV19 and J usage is TRBJ1-5, with 8 bases lining up with TRBD1. In germline, CDR1 is LNHDA, CDR2 SQIVND (reference sequence). The CDR3 spans 16 residues. Trimming took 5 bases from V and 2 from J; bases not matched to a gene: 8. For the CDR3, the DNA is TGTGCCAGTAGTGCGGACAGGGTTGGGGGCAATCAGCCCCAGCATTTT. Translated, it gives CASSADRVGGNQPQHF.

The chain carries TRBV9 and TRBJ2-1, with 9 bases that match TRBD1. J lost 3 bases, V lost 4 bases, and 8 bases had no gene match. The CDR3 contains 16 residues. Germline CDR1 reads SGDLS; CDR2 reads YYNGEE. This CDR3 is CASSPNRGPHYNEQFF. CDR3 DNA sequence: TGTGCCAGCAGCCCAAACAGGGGGCCCCACTACAATGAGCAGTTCTTC.

The chain uses TRBV7-2 and TRBJ1-1; TRBD1 is a possible D gene (5 bases). CDR3 length: 14 residues. The germline V gene has CDR1 SGHTA and CDR2 FQGNSA. V dropped 5 bases and J dropped 2 bases, with 12 bases sitting between them. CDR3 amino acids: CASSPQWGNTEAFF. For the CDR3, the DNA is TGTGCCAGCAGCCCGCAGTGGGGCAACACTGAAGCTTTCTTT.